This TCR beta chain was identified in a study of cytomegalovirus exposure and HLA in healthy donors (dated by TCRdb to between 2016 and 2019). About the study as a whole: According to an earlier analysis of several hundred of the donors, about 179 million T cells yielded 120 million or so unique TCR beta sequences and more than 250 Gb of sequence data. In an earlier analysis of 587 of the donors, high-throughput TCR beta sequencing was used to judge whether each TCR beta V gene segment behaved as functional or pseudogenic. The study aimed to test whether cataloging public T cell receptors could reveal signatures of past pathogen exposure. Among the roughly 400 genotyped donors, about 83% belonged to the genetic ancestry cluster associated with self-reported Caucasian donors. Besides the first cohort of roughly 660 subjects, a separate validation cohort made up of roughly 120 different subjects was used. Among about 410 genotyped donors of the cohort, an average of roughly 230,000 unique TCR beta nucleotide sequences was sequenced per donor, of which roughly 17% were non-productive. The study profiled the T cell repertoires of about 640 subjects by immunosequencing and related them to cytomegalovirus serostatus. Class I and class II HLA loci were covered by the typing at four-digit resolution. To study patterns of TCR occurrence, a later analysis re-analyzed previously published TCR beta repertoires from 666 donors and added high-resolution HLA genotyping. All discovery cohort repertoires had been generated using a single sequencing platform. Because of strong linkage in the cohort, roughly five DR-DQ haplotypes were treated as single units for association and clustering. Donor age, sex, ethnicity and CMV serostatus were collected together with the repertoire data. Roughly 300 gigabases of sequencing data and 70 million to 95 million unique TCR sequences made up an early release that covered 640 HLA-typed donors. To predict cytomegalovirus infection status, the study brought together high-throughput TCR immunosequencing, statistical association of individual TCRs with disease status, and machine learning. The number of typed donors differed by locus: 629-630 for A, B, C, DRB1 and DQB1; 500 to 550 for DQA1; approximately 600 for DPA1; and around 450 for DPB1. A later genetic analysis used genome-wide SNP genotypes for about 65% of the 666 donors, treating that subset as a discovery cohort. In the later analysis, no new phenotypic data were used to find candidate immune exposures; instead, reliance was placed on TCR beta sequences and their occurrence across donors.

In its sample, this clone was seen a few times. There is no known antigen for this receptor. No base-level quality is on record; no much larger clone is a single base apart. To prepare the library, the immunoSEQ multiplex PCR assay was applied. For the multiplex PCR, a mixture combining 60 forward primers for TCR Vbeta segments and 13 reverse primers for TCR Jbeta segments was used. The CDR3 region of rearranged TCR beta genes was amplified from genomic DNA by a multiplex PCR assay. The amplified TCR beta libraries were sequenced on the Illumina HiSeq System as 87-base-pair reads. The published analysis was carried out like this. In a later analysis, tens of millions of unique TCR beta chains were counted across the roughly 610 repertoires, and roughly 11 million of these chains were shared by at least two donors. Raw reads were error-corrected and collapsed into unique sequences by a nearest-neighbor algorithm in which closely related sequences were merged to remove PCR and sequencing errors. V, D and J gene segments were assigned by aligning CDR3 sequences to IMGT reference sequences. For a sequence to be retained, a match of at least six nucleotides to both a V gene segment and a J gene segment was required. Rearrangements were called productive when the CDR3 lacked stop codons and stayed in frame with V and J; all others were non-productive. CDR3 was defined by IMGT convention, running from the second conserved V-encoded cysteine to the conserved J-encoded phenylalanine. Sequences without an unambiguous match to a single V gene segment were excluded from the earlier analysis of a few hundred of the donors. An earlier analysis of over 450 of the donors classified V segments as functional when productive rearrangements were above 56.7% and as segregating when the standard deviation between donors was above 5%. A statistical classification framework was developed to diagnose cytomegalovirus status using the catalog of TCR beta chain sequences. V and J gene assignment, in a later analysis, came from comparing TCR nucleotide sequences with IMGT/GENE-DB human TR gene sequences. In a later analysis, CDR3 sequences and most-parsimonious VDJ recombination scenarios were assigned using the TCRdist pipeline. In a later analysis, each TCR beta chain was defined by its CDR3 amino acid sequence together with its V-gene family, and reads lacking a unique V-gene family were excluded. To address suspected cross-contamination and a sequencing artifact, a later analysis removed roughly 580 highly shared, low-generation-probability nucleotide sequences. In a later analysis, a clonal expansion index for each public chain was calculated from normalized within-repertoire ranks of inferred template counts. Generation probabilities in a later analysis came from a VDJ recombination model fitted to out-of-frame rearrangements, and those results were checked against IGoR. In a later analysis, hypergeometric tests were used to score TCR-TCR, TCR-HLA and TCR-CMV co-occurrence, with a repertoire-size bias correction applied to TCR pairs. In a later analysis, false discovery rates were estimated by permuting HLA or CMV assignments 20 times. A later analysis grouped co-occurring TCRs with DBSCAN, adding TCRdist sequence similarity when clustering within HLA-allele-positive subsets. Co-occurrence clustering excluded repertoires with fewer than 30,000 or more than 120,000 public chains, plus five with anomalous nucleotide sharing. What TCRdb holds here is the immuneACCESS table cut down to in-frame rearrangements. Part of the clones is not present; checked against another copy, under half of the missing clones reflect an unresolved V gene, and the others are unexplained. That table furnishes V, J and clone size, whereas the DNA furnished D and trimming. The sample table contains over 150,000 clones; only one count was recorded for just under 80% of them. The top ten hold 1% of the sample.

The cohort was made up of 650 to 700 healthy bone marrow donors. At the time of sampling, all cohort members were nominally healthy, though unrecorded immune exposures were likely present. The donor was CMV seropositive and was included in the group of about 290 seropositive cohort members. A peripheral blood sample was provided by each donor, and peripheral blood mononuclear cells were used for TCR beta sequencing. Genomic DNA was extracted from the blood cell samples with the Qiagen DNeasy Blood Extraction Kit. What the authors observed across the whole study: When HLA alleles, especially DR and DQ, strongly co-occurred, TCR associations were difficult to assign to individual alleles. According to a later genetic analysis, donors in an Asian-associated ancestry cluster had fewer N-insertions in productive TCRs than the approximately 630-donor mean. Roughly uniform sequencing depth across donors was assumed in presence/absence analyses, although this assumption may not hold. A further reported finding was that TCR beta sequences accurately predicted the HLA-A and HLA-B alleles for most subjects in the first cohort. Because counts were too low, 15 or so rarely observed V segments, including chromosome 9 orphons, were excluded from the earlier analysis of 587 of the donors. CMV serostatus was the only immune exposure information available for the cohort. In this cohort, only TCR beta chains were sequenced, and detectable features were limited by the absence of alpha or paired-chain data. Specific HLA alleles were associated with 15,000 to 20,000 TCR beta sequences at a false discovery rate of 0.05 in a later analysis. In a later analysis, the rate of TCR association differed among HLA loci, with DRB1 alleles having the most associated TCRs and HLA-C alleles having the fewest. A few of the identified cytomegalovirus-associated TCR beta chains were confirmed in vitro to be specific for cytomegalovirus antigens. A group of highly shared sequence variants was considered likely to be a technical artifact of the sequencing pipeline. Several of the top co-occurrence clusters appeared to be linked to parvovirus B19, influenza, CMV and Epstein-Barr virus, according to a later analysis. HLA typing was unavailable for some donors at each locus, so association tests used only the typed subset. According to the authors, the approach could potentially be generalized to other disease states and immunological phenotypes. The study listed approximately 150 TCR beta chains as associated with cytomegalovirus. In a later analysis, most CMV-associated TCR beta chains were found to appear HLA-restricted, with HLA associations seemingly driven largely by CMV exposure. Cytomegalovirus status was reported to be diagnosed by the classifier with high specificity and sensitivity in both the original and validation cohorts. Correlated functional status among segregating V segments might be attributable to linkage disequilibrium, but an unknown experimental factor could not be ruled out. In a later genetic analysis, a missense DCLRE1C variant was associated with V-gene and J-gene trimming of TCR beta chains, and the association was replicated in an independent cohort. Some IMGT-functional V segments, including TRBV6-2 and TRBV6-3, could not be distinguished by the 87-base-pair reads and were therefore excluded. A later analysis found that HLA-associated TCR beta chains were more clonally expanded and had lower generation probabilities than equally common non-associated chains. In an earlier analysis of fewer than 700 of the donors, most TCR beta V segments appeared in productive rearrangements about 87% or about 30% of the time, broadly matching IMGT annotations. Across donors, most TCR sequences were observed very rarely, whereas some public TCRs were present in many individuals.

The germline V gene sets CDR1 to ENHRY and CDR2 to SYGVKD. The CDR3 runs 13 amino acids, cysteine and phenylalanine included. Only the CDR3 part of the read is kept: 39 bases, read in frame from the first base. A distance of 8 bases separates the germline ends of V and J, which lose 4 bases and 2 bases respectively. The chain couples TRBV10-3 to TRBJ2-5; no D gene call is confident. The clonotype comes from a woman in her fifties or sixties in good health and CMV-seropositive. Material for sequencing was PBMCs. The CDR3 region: CAISGLLQETQYF. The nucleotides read TGTGCCATCAGTGGTTTGTTACAAGAGACCCAGTACTTC.